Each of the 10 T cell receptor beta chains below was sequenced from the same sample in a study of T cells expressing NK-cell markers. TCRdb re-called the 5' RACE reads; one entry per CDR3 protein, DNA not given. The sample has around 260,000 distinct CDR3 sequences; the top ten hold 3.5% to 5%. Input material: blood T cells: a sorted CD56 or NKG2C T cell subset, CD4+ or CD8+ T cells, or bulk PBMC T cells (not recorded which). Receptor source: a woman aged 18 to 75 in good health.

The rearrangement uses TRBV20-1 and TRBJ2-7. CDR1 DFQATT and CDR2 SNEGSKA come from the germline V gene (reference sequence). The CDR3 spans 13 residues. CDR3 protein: CSADPERSHEQYF.

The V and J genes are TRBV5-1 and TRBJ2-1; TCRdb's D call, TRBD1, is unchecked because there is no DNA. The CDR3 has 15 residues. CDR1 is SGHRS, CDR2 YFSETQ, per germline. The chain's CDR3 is CASSRGVRSYNEQFF. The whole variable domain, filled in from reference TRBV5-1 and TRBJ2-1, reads KAGVTQTPRYLIKTRGQQVTLSCSPISGHRSVSWYQQTPGQGLQFLFEYFSETQRNKGNFPGRFSGRQFSNSRSEMNVSTLELGDSALYLCASSRGVRSYNEQFFGPGTRLTVL.

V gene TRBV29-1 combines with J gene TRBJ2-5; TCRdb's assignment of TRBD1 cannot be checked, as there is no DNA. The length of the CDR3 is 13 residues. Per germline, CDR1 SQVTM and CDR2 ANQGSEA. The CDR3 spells CSTRTGTGETQYF.

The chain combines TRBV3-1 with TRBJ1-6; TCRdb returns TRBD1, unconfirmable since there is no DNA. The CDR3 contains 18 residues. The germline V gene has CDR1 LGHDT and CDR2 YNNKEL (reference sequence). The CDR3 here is CASSQDGDRGLKGSPLHF.

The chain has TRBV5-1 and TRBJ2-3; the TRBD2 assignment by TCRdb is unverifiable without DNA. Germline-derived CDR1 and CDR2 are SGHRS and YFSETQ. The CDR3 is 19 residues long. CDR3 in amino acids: CASSSLLAGGPSGTDTQYF.

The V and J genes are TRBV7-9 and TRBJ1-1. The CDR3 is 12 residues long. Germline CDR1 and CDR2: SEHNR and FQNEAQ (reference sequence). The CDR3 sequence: CASTFMGTEAFF.

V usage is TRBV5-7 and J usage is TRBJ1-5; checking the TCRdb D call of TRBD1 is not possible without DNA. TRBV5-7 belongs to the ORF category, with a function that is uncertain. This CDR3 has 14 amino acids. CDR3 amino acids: CASRGQNSNQPQHF.

The CDR3 loop is CASSQGARAKQFF. The chain is built from TRBV4-3 and TRBJ2-1. CDR1 and CDR2 (germline): LGHNA, YSLEER. The CDR3 is 13 amino acids.

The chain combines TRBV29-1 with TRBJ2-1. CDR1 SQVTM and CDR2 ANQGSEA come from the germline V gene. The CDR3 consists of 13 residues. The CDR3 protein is CSVEDPPGIKQFF.

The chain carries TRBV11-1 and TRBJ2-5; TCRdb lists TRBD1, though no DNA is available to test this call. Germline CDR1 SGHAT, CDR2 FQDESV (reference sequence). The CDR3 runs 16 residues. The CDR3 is CASSSRQQKYQETQYF. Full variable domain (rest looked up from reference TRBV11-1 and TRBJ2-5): EAEVAQSPRYKITEKSQAVAFWCDPISGHATLYWYRQILGQGPELLVQFQDESVVDDSQLPKDRFSAERLKGVDSTLKIQPAELGDSAMYLCASSSRQQKYQETQYFGPGTRLLVL.